This is a list of T cell receptor beta chains from one sample in a study of cytomegalovirus exposure and HLA in healthy donors. Clones were read by immunoSEQ multiplex PCR, and TCRdb kept only the in-frame ones, dropping some. In the table there are roughly 120,000 clones, approximately 78% of which are singletons. The source material was PBMCs. The receptor set was obtained from a woman in her 40s in good health and CMV-seropositive. Both conserved end residues are part of each CDR3. Each record gives: J gene, D gene, V gene, clone size, CDR3 DNA, CDR3 protein. A D gene is named only where the DNA matches it firmly. For some rows the clone size is stated as once, few or many, or as a class when expanded; others skip it.

TRBJ1-2 . TRBV2 . TGTGCCAGCAGTACAACAGGACCGTGGAACTATGGCTACACCTTC CASSTTGPWNYGYTF
TRBJ2-2 . TRBV11-2 once TGTGCCACCGGGGGATTCGCCGAGGAGCTGTTTTTT CATGGFAEELFF
TRBJ2-4 TRBD1 TRBV7-9 . TGTGCCAGCAGCTTAACCGCCGGGACAGGCCACATTCAGTACTTC CASSLTAGTGHIQYF
TRBJ1-1 TRBD1 TRBV9 few TGTGCCAGCAGCACCACAGGGGTTCCTCCCAATGAAGCTTTCTTT CASSTTGVPPNEAFF
TRBJ2-3 TRBD2 TRBV7-2 . TGTGCCAGCAGCTCTACTAGCGGATACACAGATACGCAGTATTTT CASSSTSGYTDTQYF
TRBJ1-1 . TRBV4-3 . TGCGCCAGCAGCCCCGGGTGGGGGGTTGGTGAAGCTTTCTTT CASSPGWGVGEAFF
TRBJ2-5 . TRBV9 . TGTGCCAGCAGCGTAGCTCCATGGCCCCAAGAGACCCAGTACTTC CASSVAPWPQETQYF
TRBJ1-2 . TRBV7-2 . TGTGCCAGCAGCTTCCGGGGGACCGAAGGCTACACCTTC CASSFRGTEGYTF
TRBJ2-7 TRBD1 TRBV2 . TGTGCCAGCCTTTTCAAGGGACAGGGATACTACGAGCAGTACTTC CASLFKGQGYYEQYF
TRBJ2-7 . TRBV5-1 . TGCGCCAGCAGCTTGGGAGGCGGGTCCCTCTCCTACGAGCAGTACTTC CASSLGGGSLSYEQYF
TRBJ2-7 . TRBV4-1 . TGCGCCAGCAGCTTGGACGGCGGGGGCGTCTACGAGCAGTACTTC CASSLDGGGVYEQYF
TRBJ2-2 . TRBV2 few TGTGCCACCATAGGGGCCGGAAACACCGGGGAGCTGTTTTTT CATIGAGNTGELFF
TRBJ2-7 . TRBV2 . TGTGCCAGCACCGAGACAGGCCCCTGGGACGAGCAGTACTTC CASTETGPWDEQYF
TRBJ1-5 . TRBV4-2 . TGTGCCAGCAGCCAAGAGGCAGGGAACTTCAATCAGCCCCAGCATTTT CASSQEAGNFNQPQHF
TRBJ2-7 . TRBV6-5 . TGTGCCAGCAGTTATAAATTAGGAGGCGGACCCTACGAGCAGTACTTC CASSYKLGGGPYEQYF
TRBJ1-1 . TRBV28 . TGTGCCAGCAGTTGGACAGAACTAATGAACACTGAAGCTTTCTTT CASSWTELMNTEAFF
TRBJ2-5 TRBD2 TRBV4-3 . TGCGCCAGCAGCCAGCGACTAGCGGAAGAGACCCAGTACTTC CASSQRLAEETQYF
TRBJ1-2 . TRBV5-1 . TGCGCCAGCAGCTTGGCCGGGGGGGCGGATGGCTACACCTTC CASSLAGGADGYTF
TRBJ2-7 TRBD1 TRBV10-1 . TGCGCCAGCAGGTTTACAGGGGTGGCGGACGAGCAGTACTTC CASRFTGVADEQYF
TRBJ1-2 . TRBV2 . TGTGCCAGCAGTGGGACTGAAAATTATGGCTACACCTTC CASSGTENYGYTF
TRBJ2-7 . TRBV7-9 . TGTGCCAGCAGCACGACAGGTTTCGGAAGGTACGAGCAGTACTTC CASSTTGFGRYEQYF
TRBJ1-2 TRBD1 TRBV6-5 . TGTGCCAGCAGTTACAGGGACAGGCCGGAAGGCTACACCTTC CASSYRDRPEGYTF
TRBJ1-4 TRBD1 TRBV11-2 . TGTGCCAGCAGCCCTCGGACAGGGAATGAAAAACTGTTTTTT CASSPRTGNEKLFF
TRBJ1-4 . TRBV5-1 . TGCGCCAGCAGCCTCGGGTCAGGGAATGAAAAACTGTTTTTT CASSLGSGNEKLFF
TRBJ1-5 . TRBV25-1 . TGTGCCAGCAGTGATTCTGGGGAGGGGCAGCCCCAGCATTTT CASSDSGEGQPQHF
TRBJ1-2 . TRBV7-2 few TGTGCCAGCAGCCCCCGCGTGAACTATGGCTACACCTTC CASSPRVNYGYTF
TRBJ2-7 . TRBV5-4 . TGTGCCAGCAGTTTCACAGAAAGCTACGAGCAGTACTTC CASSFTESYEQYF
TRBJ1-1 . TRBV18 . TGTGCCAGCTCACCGCAACCCGGGACATACAACACTGAAGCTTTCTTT CASSPQPGTYNTEAFF
TRBJ1-5 TRBD1 TRBV7-2 few TGTGCCAGCAGCTTACAGGGGGGCAATCAGCCCCAGCATTTT CASSLQGGNQPQHF
TRBJ1-2 TRBD1 TRBV18 . TGTGCCAGCTCTCCAAATCAGGACAGGGGAATCAATGGCTACACCTTC CASSPNQDRGINGYTF
TRBJ1-1 . TRBV11-2 . TGTGCCAGCAGCTACGTCGGGAACACTGAAGCTTTCTTT CASSYVGNTEAFF
TRBJ1-2 TRBD1 TRBV19 . TGTGCCAGTAGAGACAGGGGTAATGGCTACACCTTC CASRDRGNGYTF
TRBJ2-3 TRBD1 TRBV5-4 . TGTGCCAGCAGCTTCAAACTCAGGACAGGGGTGGGAGATACGCAGTATTTT CASSFKLRTGVGDTQYF
TRBJ1-4 TRBD1 TRBV4-1 . TGCGCCAGCAGCCAAGCGGGGACAGGGATGGAAAAACTGTTTTTT CASSQAGTGMEKLFF
TRBJ2-5 . TRBV7-9 . TGTGCCAGCAGCAATTCAGGAACAGCCGGTAGAGCCCAGTACTTC CASSNSGTAGRAQYF
TRBJ2-5 . TRBV5-6 . TGTGCCAGCAGCACCCGAGTAGTACAAGAGACCCAGTACTTC CASSTRVVQETQYF
TRBJ1-1 . TRBV7-9 once TGTGCCAGCAATAGAATAAGGGGGAACACTGAAGCTTTCTTT CASNRIRGNTEAFF
TRBJ1-1 TRBD1 TRBV7-9 . TGTGCCAGCAGCTCAGGACAGGGAGTGGCTTTCTTT CASSSGQGVAFF
TRBJ1-3 . TRBV6-5 few TGTGCCAGCAGTTTCGGCTCTGGAAACACCATATATTTT CASSFGSGNTIYF
TRBJ1-6 . TRBV7-9 few TGTGCCAGCAGCTTTGCCAGCTATAATTCACCCCTCCACTTT CASSFASYNSPLHF